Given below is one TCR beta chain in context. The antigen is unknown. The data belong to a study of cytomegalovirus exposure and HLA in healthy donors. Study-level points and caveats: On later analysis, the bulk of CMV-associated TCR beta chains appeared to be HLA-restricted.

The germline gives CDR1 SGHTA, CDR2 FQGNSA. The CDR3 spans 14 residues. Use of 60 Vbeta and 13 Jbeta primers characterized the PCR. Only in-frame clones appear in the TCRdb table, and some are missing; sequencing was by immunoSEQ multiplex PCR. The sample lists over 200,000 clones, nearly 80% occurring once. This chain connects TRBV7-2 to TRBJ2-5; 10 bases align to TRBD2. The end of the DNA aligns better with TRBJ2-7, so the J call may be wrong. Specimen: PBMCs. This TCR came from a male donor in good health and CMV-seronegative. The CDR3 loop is CASSLVAGGYEQYF. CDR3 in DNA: TGTGCCAGCAGCTTAGTAGCGGGGGGTTACGAGCAGTACTTC.